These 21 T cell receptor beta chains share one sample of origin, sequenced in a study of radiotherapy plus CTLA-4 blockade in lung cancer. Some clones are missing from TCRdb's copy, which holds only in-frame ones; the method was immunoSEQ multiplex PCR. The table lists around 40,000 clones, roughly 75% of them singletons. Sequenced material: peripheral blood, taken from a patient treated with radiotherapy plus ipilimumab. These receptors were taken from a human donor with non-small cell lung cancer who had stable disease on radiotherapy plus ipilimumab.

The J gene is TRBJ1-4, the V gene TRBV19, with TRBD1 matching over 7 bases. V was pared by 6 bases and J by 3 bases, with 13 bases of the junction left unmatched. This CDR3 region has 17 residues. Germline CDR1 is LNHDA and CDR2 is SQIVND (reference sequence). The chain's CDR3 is CASRSEGQPGANEKLFF. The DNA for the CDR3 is TGTGCCAGTAGAAGCGAGGGACAGCCTGGGGCTAATGAAAAACTGTTTTTT.

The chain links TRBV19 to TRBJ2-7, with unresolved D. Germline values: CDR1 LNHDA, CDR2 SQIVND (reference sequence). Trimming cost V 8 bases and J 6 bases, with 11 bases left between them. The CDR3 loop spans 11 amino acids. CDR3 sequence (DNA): TGTGCCAGTCGAATGGGCATCGAGCAGTACTTC. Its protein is CASRMGIEQYF.

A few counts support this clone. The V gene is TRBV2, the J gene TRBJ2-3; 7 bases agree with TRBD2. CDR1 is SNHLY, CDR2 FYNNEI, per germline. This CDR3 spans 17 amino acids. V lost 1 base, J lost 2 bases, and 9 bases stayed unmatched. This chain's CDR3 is CASSEDGAGVFTDTQYF. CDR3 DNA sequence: TGTGCCAGCAGTGAAGATGGGGCGGGGGTTTTCACAGATACGCAGTATTTT.

In DNA form, the CDR3 reads TGTGCCAGCAGCTTGGGGGGGGCAGGGAACTATGGCTACACCTTC. Its protein product is CASSLGGAGNYGYTF. The V gene is TRBV7-2, the J gene TRBJ1-2; TRBD1 might be the D (6 bases). Germline CDR1 SGHTA, CDR2 FQGNSA. The CDR3 is 15 amino acids. V lost 3 bases and J 2 bases, leaving 13 bases between the germline ends.

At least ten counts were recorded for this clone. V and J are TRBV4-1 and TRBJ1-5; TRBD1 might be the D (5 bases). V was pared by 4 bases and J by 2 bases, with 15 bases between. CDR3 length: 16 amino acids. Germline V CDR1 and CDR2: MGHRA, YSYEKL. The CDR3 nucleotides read TGCGCCAGCAGCCGAGCAGGGAATACTCGCAATCAGCCCCAGCATTTT. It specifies CASSRAGNTRNQPQHF.

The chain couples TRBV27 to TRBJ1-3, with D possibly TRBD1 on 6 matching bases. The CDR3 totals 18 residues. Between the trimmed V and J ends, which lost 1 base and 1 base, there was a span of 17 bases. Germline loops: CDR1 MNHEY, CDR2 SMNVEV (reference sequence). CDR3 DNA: TGTGCCAGCAGTTTATTCCCCCTGGGGGCAGGGTCTGGAAACACCATATATTTT. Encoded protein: CASSLFPLGAGSGNTIYF.

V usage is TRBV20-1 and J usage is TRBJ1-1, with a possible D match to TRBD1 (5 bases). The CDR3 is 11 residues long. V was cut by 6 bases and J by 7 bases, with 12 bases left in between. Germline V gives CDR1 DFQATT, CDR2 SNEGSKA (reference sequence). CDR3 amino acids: CSAQIQGEAFF. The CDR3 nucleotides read TGCAGTGCCCAAATCCAGGGTGAAGCTTTCTTT.

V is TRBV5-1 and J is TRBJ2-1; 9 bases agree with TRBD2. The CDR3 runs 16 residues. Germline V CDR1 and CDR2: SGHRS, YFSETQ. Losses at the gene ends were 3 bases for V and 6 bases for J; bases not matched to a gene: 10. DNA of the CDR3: TGCGCCAGCAGCTGGGGCGCGGGGGGGAAATTCAATGAGCAGTTCTTC. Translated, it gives CASSWGAGGKFNEQFF. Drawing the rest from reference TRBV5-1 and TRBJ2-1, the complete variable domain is KAGVTQTPRYLIKTRGQQVTLSCSPISGHRSVSWYQQTPGQGLQFLFEYFSETQRNKGNFPGRFSGRQFSNSRSEMNVSTLELGDSALYLCASSWGAGGKFNEQFFGPGTRLTVL.

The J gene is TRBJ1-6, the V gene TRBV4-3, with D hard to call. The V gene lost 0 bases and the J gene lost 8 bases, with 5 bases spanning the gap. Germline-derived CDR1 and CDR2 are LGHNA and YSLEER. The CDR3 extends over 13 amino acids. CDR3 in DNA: TGCGCCAGCAGCCAAGATCTATATTCACCCCTCCACTTT. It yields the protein CASSQDLYSPLHF.

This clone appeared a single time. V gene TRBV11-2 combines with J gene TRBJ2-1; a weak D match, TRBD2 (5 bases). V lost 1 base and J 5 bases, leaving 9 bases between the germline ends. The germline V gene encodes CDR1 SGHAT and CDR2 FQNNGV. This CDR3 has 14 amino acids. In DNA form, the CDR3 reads TGTGCCAGCAGCTTAGTCCTAGCCCACAATGAGCAGTTCTTC. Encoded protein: CASSLVLAHNEQFF.

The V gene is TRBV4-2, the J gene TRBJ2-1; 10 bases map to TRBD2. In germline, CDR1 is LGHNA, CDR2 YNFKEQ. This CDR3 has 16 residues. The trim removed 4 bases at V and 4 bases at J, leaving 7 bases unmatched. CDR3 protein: CASSLGAGGSYNEQFF. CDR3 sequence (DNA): TGTGCCAGCAGCCTAGGAGCGGGGGGGTCATACAATGAGCAGTTCTTC.

CDR3 DNA: TGTGCCAGCAGCTTAGGGGCGAGTCAGTACTTC. It is translated as CASSLGASQYF. V gene TRBV7-9 combines with J gene TRBJ2-7; unclear D gene. Trimming took 1 base from V and 10 from J, leaving 8 bases between them. This CDR3 is built from 11 residues. Germline V gene data show CDR1 as SEHNR and CDR2 as FQNEAQ (reference sequence).

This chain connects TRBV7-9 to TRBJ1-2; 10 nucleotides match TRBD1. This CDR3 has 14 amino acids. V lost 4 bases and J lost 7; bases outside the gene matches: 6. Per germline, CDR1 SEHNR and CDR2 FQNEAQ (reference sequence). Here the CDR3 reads CASSSDRGLLGYTF. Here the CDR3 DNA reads TGTGCCAGCAGCTCAGACAGGGGGCTTCTTGGCTACACCTTC.

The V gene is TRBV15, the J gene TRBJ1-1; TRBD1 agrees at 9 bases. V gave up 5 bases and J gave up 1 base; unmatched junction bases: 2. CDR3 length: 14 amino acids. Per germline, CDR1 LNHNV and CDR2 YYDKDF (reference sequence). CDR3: CATSGQGRNTEAFF. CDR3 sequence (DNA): TGTGCCACCAGCGGACAGGGGAGGAACACTGAAGCTTTCTTT.

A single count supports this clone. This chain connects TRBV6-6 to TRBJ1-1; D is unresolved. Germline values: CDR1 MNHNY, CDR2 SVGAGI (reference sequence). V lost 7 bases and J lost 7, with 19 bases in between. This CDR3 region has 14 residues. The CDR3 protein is CASKTTGSSGEAFF. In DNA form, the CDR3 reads TGTGCCAGCAAGACAACCGGGTCAAGCGGTGAAGCTTTCTTT.

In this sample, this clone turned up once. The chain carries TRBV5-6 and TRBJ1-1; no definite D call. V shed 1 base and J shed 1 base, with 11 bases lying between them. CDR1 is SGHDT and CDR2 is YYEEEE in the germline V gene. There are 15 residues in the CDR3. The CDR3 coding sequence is TGTGCCAGCAGCTTGATGGCAGGCCCGAACACTGAAGCTTTCTTT. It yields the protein CASSLMAGPNTEAFF.

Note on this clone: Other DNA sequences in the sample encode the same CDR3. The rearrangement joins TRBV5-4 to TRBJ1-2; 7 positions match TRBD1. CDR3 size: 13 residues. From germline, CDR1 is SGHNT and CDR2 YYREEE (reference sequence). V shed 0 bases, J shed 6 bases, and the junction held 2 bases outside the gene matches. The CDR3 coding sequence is TGTGCCAGCAGCTTGGAAACAGGGGATGGCTACACCTTC. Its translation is CASSLETGDGYTF.

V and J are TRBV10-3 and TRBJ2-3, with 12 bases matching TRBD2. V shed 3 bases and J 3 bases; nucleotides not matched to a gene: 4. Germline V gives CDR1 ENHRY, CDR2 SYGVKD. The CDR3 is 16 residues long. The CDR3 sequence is CAISDRGLAGTDTQYF. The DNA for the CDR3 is TGTGCCATCAGTGATCGGGGACTAGCGGGTACAGATACGCAGTATTTT.

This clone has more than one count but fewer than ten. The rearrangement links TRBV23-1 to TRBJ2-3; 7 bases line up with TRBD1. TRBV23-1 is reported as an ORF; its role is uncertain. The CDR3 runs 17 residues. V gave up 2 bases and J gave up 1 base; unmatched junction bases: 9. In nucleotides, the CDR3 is TGCGCCAGCAGTCAACCCCTTCGACAGGGAGGCACAGATACGCAGTATTTT. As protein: CASSQPLRQGGTDTQYF.

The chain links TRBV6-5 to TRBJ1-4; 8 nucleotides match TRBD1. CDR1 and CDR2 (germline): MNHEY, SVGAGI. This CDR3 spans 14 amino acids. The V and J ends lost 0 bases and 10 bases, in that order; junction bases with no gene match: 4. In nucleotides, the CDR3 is TGTGCCAGCAGTTACTCGAATCAGGGGGCAAAACTGTTTTTT. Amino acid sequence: CASSYSNQGAKLFF.

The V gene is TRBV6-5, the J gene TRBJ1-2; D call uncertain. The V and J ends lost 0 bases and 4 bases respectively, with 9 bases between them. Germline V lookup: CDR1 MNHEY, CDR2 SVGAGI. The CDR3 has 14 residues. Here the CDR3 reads CASSYSKPGYGYTF. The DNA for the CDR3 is TGTGCCAGCAGTTACTCGAAACCAGGCTATGGCTACACCTTC.